A single sample is the source of the 20 T cell receptor beta chains below, sequenced in a study of cytomegalovirus exposure and HLA in healthy donors. The PCR contained 60 Vbeta and 13 Jbeta primers. TCRdb keeps only in-frame clones here, not all; method: immunoSEQ multiplex PCR. The sample carries 90,000 to 120,000 clones, about 80% recorded once. The sequenced sample was PBMCs. These TCRs come from a woman aged 40 to 55 in good health and CMV-seronegative.

The rearrangement links TRBV29-1 to TRBJ2-7, with 15 bases matching TRBD2. The V segment lost 7 bases and the J segment 2 bases; nucleotides outside the gene matches: 9. The length of the CDR3 is 16 residues. The germline V gene has CDR1 SQVTM and CDR2 ANQGSEA. CDR3 sequence reads: CSALGLAGGRPYEQYF. CDR3 nucleotide sequence: TGCAGCGCCTTGGGACTAGCGGGAGGAAGGCCCTACGAGCAGTACTTC.

V is TRBV9 and J is TRBJ2-1, with 7 bases that match TRBD1. The CDR3 sequence is 15 residues long. V dropped 1 base and J dropped 7; count of bases not matched to a gene: 8. Germline values: CDR1 SGDLS, CDR2 YYNGEE. The CDR3 DNA sequence: TGTGCCAGCAGCGTAAGCCCGTCCAGGGGGAATGAGCAGTTCTTC. Its translation is CASSVSPSRGNEQFF.

The chain uses TRBV15 and TRBJ2-3; possible D gene TRBD2, 5 bases. CDR1 is LNHNV, CDR2 YYDKDF, per germline (reference sequence). This CDR3 contains 15 residues. Trimming cost V 9 bases and J 0 bases, with 16 bases left between them. CDR3 loop: CATRVGGPSTDTQYF. The CDR3 DNA follows: TGTGCCACTAGGGTTGGAGGTCCAAGCACAGATACGCAGTATTTT. Full variable domain (rest looked up from reference TRBV15 and TRBJ2-3): DAMVIQNPRYQVTQFGKPVTLSCSQTLNHNVMYWYQQKSSQAPKLLFHYYDKDFNNEADTPDNFQSRRPNTSFCFLDIRSPGLGDTAMYLCATRVGGPSTDTQYFGPGTRLTVL.

Concerning this clone: The junction differs from germline at one of its ends, possibly a read error. This chain uses TRBV7-2 with TRBJ2-1; TRBD2 matches at 9 bases. Germline CDR1 reads SGHTA; CDR2 reads FQGNSA. The CDR3 contains 15 residues. The DNA for the CDR3 is TGTGTCAGCAGCTTAGGACTAGCGCTCGGTTATGAGCAGTTCTTC. Protein sequence: CVSSLGLALGYEQFF.

The chain combines TRBV10-2 with TRBJ1-2; the match to TRBD1 covers 9 bases. Germline-derived CDR1 and CDR2 are WSHSY and SAAADI. V was pared by 7 bases and J by 3 bases, with 6 bases of the junction left unmatched. This CDR3 has 14 residues. As DNA, the CDR3 is TGCGCCAGCACGGCTACAGGGGGCGACTATGGCTACACCTTC. Translated, it gives CASTATGGDYGYTF.

This sequence joins TRBV10-3 and TRBJ2-7, with D perhaps matching TRBD1 (5 bases). V shed 6 bases and J shed 3 bases, with 18 bases lying between them. The CDR3 extends over 15 amino acids. Germline CDR1 reads ENHRY; CDR2 reads SYGVKD. The chain's CDR3 is CAISQDTPAIYEQYF. Here the CDR3 DNA reads TGTGCCATCAGCCAGGACACGCCTGCTATCTACGAGCAGTACTTC.

The chain combines TRBV4-1 with TRBJ1-6, with 8 bases aligning to TRBD1. Germline assignment: CDR1 MGHRA and CDR2 YSYEKL. V lost 3 bases, J lost 9 bases, and 7 bases stayed unmatched. This CDR3 region has 15 residues. The DNA of the CDR3 is TGCGCCAGCAGCCAGGGACAGGATGTAGGTTCACCCCTCCACTTT. This encodes CASSQGQDVGSPLHF.

This clone was observed once. V gene TRBV28 combines with J gene TRBJ2-5; D is possibly TRBD2 (7 bases). There are 14 residues in the CDR3. The germline V gene encodes CDR1 MDHEN and CDR2 SYDVKM. V gave up 5 bases and J gave up 6 bases, with 16 bases separating them. CDR3 region: CASSPTGGGKTQYF. In nucleotides, the CDR3 is TGTGCCAGCAGTCCCACGGGGGGCGGGAAGACCCAGTACTTC.

The chain couples TRBV28 to TRBJ1-2; D may be TRBD1 (5 bases). Germline V lookup: CDR1 MDHEN, CDR2 SYDVKM. The CDR3 covers 13 residues. V was trimmed by 2 bases and J by 9 bases, leaving 13 bases between them. The CDR3 bases are TGTGCCAGCAGTTTAGGGGCGGGGGGACGCTACACCTTC. Protein sequence: CASSLGAGGRYTF.

The chain employs TRBV9 and TRBJ1-3, with D uncertain. The V gene lost 0 bases and the J gene lost 0 bases, with 7 bases spanning the gap. CDR1 and CDR2 (germline): SGDLS, YYNGEE. This CDR3 region has 15 residues. The CDR3 nucleotides are TGTGCCAGCAGCGTAGTTCCTAGCTCTGGAAACACCATATATTTT. This translates into CASSVVPSSGNTIYF.

The chain joins TRBV11-2 to TRBJ2-5; TRBD2 aligns across 9 bases. V lost 5 bases and J lost 2; bases outside the gene matches: 3. This CDR3 has 14 amino acids. Germline V CDR1 and CDR2: SGHAT, FQNNGV. In nucleotides, the CDR3 is TGTGCCAGCAGCGTTACTAGCGGGCAAGAGACCCAGTACTTC. Residues: CASSVTSGQETQYF.

The V gene is TRBV6-6, the J gene TRBJ2-4; perhaps TRBD2 as D (6 bases). Trimming removed 7 bases from V and 8 bases from J, with 15 bases in between. The V gene's germline CDR1 is MNHNY and CDR2 SVGAGI (reference sequence). The CDR3 consists of 13 residues. CDR3 bases: TGTGCCAGCACCCCCACGGGAGCAGACATTCAGTACTTC. Its translation is CASTPTGADIQYF.

The chain has TRBV6-6 and TRBJ2-7, with D perhaps matching TRBD2 (5 bases). V dropped 7 bases and J dropped 5 bases, with 12 bases sitting between them. Per germline, CDR1 MNHNY and CDR2 SVGAGI (reference sequence). The CDR3 has 12 amino acids. DNA for the CDR3: TGTGCCAGCACCCAGTCGGGGAACGAGCAGTACTTC. Protein product: CASTQSGNEQYF.

This chain links TRBV18 with TRBJ1-5; unclear D gene. The CDR3 extends over 13 amino acids. Trimming stripped 6 bases from V and 0 bases from J, with 6 bases between. CDR1 is KGHSH and CDR2 is LQKENI in the germline V gene. In DNA form, the CDR3 reads TGTGCCAGCTCTACTGATAGCAATCAGCCCCAGCATTTT. Protein sequence: CASSTDSNQPQHF.

The V call is TRBV18, the J call TRBJ2-2; possible D gene TRBD1, 6 bases. The CDR3 totals 15 residues. Trimming removed 3 bases at V and 1 base at J, with 9 bases between. Germline lookup yields CDR1 KGHSH and CDR2 LQKENI. The CDR3 here is CASSPDSKNTGELFF. The CDR3, as DNA: TGTGCCAGCTCACCGGACAGCAAGAACACCGGGGAGCTGTTTTTT.

The chain uses TRBV7-2 and TRBJ1-2; 10 bases line up with TRBD1. Germline V CDR1 and CDR2: SGHTA, FQGNSA. This CDR3 has 15 amino acids. V lost 3 bases, J lost 6 bases, and 7 bases stayed unmatched. The CDR3 bases are TGTGCCAGCAGCTTCAGGACAGGGGGTGCTAATGGCTACACCTTC. This gives the protein CASSFRTGGANGYTF.

The DNA for the CDR3 is TGCGCCAGCAGCTTAGGACTGGATAGACGCACAGGGGACACCATATATTTT. This sequence encodes CASSLGLDRRTGDTIYF. This chain uses TRBV5-1 with TRBJ1-3; 7 positions match TRBD1. This CDR3 comprises 17 residues. The V gene's germline CDR1 is SGHRS and CDR2 YFSETQ. V dropped 2 bases and J dropped 8; count of bases not matched to a gene: 16.

This clone was counted a few times. The chain uses TRBV10-1 and TRBJ2-2; tentatively, D is TRBD1 (6 bases). The V gene's germline CDR1 is WNHNN and CDR2 SYGVQD (reference sequence). V was shortened by 3 bases and J by 1 base, with 12 bases between the two germline ends. There are 16 residues in the CDR3. CDR3 bases: TGCGCCAGCAGTGATTTGGGACAAAAGAACACCGGGGAGCTGTTTTTT. Its translation is CASSDLGQKNTGELFF.

This chain connects TRBV11-2 to TRBJ2-2, with 7 bases that match TRBD2. Germline CDR1 and CDR2: SGHAT and FQNNGV. The trim removed 4 bases at V and 1 base at J, leaving 6 bases unmatched. The CDR3 is 16 residues long. The CDR3 loop reads CASSYETGGNTGELFF. In DNA, the CDR3 is TGTGCCAGCAGCTATGAAACGGGGGGGAACACCGGGGAGCTGTTTTTT.

This clone was seen many times. The V gene is TRBV11-2, the J gene TRBJ2-7; 7 bases match TRBD1. The CDR3 sequence is 15 residues long. Trimming took 6 bases from V and 7 from J; bases not matched to a gene: 15. Germline CDR1 and CDR2: SGHAT and FQNNGV. The CDR3 DNA reads TGTGCCAGCAGAACAGGGACAGCTGGCGTTGAGGAGCAGTACTTC. It translates to CASRTGTAGVEEQYF. The complete variable domain, with remaining parts taken from reference TRBV11-2 and TRBJ2-7, reads EAGVAQSPRYKIIEKRQSVAFWCNPISGHATLYWYQQILGQGPKLLIQFQNNGVVDDSQLPKDRFSAERLKGVDSTLKIQPAKLEDSAVYLCASRTGTAGVEEQYFGPGTRLTVT.